A single sample gave rise to the 17 T cell receptor beta chains below, sequenced in a study of CD8 T cells in ankylosing spondylitis. TCRdb re-derived calls from the 5' RACE reads in MiXCR, one entry per CDR3 protein. The table lists roughly 26,000 distinct CDR3 sequences, roughly 13% of them singletons. The sample taken for sequencing was blood. Receptors originate from a male donor with ankylosing spondylitis or in good health (not recorded which).

This clonotype has at least ten counts. The chain combines TRBV29-1 with TRBJ1-2, with 7 bases lining up with TRBD1. In germline, CDR1 is SQVTM, CDR2 ANQGSEA. Trimming took 3 bases from V and 3 from J; bases not matched to a gene: 1. This CDR3 has 12 amino acids. The CDR3 DNA sequence: TGCAGCGTTGAGGGGACAGACTATGGCTACACCTTC. Its protein is CSVEGTDYGYTF.

This clonotype was observed at least ten times. This CDR3 is CASSLVAGFSGSNEQFF. DNA of the CDR3: TGTGCCAGCAGCTTAGTGGCCGGTTTTAGCGGGAGCAATGAGCAGTTCTTC. The chain links TRBV7-2 to TRBJ2-1; TRBD2 matches at 9 bases. V was pared by 1 base and J by 6 bases, with 10 bases of the junction left unmatched. This CDR3 has 17 amino acids. Germline V lookup: CDR1 SGHTA, CDR2 FQGNSA.

In its sample, this clonotype was seen a few times. The chain carries TRBV7-2 and TRBJ1-2, with D tentatively TRBD1 (6 bases). Germline loops: CDR1 SGHTA, CDR2 FQGNSA. V was pared by 6 bases and J by 1 base, with 12 bases between. There are 14 residues in the CDR3. CDR3 in DNA: TGTGCCAGCAGGCCACAGGGACGTAACTATGGCTACACCTTC. Amino acids: CASRPQGRNYGYTF.

This clonotype was counted at least ten times. The genes are TRBV6-6 and TRBJ2-1; TRBD1 matches at 7 bases. CDR3 length: 14 residues. Germline lookup yields CDR1 MNHNY and CDR2 SVGAGI (reference sequence). With 5 bases clipped from V and 3 bases from J, the junction kept 4 bases outside the gene matches. The CDR3 DNA reads as TGTGCCAGCAGTCTAGGGGGCTTCTACAATGAGCAGTTCTTC. This gives the protein CASSLGGFYNEQFF.

The sample holds many counts of this clonotype. This chain joins TRBV12-3 or TRBV12-4 and TRBJ1-1, with D perhaps matching TRBD1 (5 bases). The CDR3 is 13 residues long. The ends were cut back, 6 bases at V and 7 bases at J, with 15 bases in the middle. In DNA form, the CDR3 reads TGTGCCAGCAGGCCCCCCAGGGCCAGTGAAGCTTTCTTT. Amino acids: CASRPPRASEAFF.

This clonotype was counted ten times or more. The J gene is TRBJ2-5, the V gene TRBV29-1; D possibly corresponds to TRBD1 (6 bases). Per the germline V gene, CDR1 is SQVTM and CDR2 is ANQGSEA. Trimming took 6 bases from V and 3 from J, leaving 14 bases between them. This CDR3 has 13 amino acids. CDR3 residues: CSVHKAGEETQYF. DNA for the CDR3: TGCAGCGTGCATAAGGCAGGGGAAGAGACCCAGTACTTC.

This clonotype came up many times. The rearrangement uses TRBV11-2 and TRBJ2-1, with D perhaps TRBD1 (5 bases). V was pared by 1 base and J by 8 bases, with 12 bases between. Germline CDR1 reads SGHAT; CDR2 reads FQNNGV. CDR3 length equals 14 residues. The CDR3 loop reads CASSLARVVDEQFF. The DNA of the CDR3 is TGTGCCAGCAGCTTAGCCAGGGTTGTGGATGAGCAGTTCTTC.

The J gene is TRBJ2-1, the V gene TRBV7-6; TRBD1 agrees at 8 bases. Germline lookup yields CDR1 SGHVS and CDR2 FNYEAQ. CDR3 size: 17 residues. Losses at the gene ends were 2 bases for V and 7 bases for J; bases not matched to a gene: 13. The chain's CDR3 is CASSLWGDRGYWNEQFF. In DNA, the CDR3 is TGTGCCAGCAGCTTATGGGGAGACAGGGGTTATTGGAATGAGCAGTTCTTC.

The chain links TRBV7-9 to TRBJ1-2, with 11 bases lining up with TRBD1. This CDR3 spans 16 amino acids. Trimming at V came to 5 bases and at J to 3 bases, leaving 8 bases not matched to a gene. Germline V gives CDR1 SEHNR, CDR2 FQNEAQ (reference sequence). This CDR3 is CASSRRTGGWDYGYTF. As DNA, the CDR3 is TGTGCCAGCAGCCGCCGGACAGGGGGCTGGGACTATGGCTACACCTTC.

The table lists this clonotype with many counts. The chain combines TRBV7-9 with TRBJ2-5; 9 bases agree with TRBD2. This CDR3 spans 15 amino acids. The ends lost 4 bases at V and 5 bases at J; junction bases unmatched: 8. Germline CDR1 and CDR2: SEHNR and FQNEAQ (reference sequence). The CDR3 protein is CASSSSGANWETQYF. CDR3 in DNA: TGTGCCAGCAGCTCTAGCGGGGCCAACTGGGAGACCCAGTACTTC.

CDR3 nucleotide sequence: TGTGCCAGCAGCCAAATACGGACCGGGGAGCTGTTTTTT. Translation: CASSQIRTGELFF. V gene TRBV3-1 combines with J gene TRBJ2-2; D is uncertain. The CDR3 is 13 residues long. The germline V gene encodes CDR1 LGHDT and CDR2 YNNKEL (reference sequence). The V and J ends lost 2 bases and 5 bases respectively, with 6 bases between them.

This clonotype was recorded many times. The chain combines TRBV15 with TRBJ2-2, with 7 nucleotides matching TRBD2. V lost 1 base and J lost 4; bases outside the gene matches: 6. This CDR3 region has 16 residues. Germline CDR1 reads LNHNV; CDR2 reads YYDKDF (reference sequence). In nucleotides, the CDR3 is TGTGCCACCAGCAGAGGGCTAGCGGAGACCACCGGGGAGCTGTTTTTT. It translates to CATSRGLAETTGELFF.

The V gene is TRBV28, the J gene TRBJ2-7; 7 bases fit TRBD2. The germline gives CDR1 MDHEN, CDR2 SYDVKM. This CDR3 region has 14 residues. The junction had 6 bases not matched to a gene; V was cut back by 5 bases and J by 2 bases. The DNA for the CDR3 is TGTGCCAGCAGTGAAGCGGGACGCGCCTACGAGCAGTACTTC. This translates into CASSEAGRAYEQYF.

V is TRBV4-3 and J is TRBJ2-6, with unresolved D. CDR1 and CDR2 from the germline V gene are LGHNA and YSLEER. This CDR3 has 14 amino acids. Trimming stripped 5 bases from V and 0 bases from J, with 5 bases between. The CDR3 sequence: CASSVGSGANVLTF. The CDR3 DNA is TGCGCCAGCAGCGTGGGCTCTGGGGCCAACGTCCTGACTTTC.

This clonotype was detected many times. The V gene is TRBV4-3, the J gene TRBJ2-2; D remains unclear. This CDR3 contains 12 residues. Between the trimmed V and J ends, which lost 3 bases and 5 bases, there was a span of 4 bases. Germline values: CDR1 LGHNA, CDR2 YSLEER. For the CDR3, the DNA is TGCGCCAGCAGCCATTCGACCGGGGAGCTGTTTTTT. Its translation is CASSHSTGELFF.

The CDR3 DNA sequence: TGCGCCAGCAGCTTGAGGGGGCGGGGAGGTGGCTACACCTTC. Its protein product is CASSLRGRGGGYTF. V usage is TRBV5-1 and J usage is TRBJ1-2; 7 nucleotides align to TRBD1. V lost 1 base to trimming and J lost 7 bases; unmatched junction nucleotides: 7. The CDR3 has 14 residues. CDR1 is SGHRS and CDR2 is YFSETQ in the germline V gene.

This clonotype appeared a few times. The chain carries TRBV4-2 and TRBJ2-4; 10 nucleotides line up with TRBD2. The ends lost 4 bases at V and 6 bases at J; junction bases unmatched: 15. The CDR3 is 18 amino acids. Germline V gene data show CDR1 as LGHNA and CDR2 as YNFKEQ. CDR3 amino acids: CASSPLKASGGGGNIQYF. The CDR3 DNA follows: TGTGCCAGCAGCCCGCTAAAGGCTAGCGGGGGAGGGGGAAACATTCAGTACTTC.